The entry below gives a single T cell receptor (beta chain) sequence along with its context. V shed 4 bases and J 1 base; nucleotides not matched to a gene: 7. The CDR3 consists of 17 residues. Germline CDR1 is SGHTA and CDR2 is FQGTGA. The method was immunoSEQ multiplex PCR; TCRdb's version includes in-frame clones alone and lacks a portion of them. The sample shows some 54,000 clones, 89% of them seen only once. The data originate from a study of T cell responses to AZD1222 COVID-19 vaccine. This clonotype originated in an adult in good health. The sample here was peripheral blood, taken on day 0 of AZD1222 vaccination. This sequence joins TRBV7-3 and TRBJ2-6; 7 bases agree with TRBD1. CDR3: CASSSTGRRSGANVLTF. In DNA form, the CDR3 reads TGTGCCAGCAGCTCGACAGGGCGGAGGTCTGGGGCCAACGTCCTGACTTTC.